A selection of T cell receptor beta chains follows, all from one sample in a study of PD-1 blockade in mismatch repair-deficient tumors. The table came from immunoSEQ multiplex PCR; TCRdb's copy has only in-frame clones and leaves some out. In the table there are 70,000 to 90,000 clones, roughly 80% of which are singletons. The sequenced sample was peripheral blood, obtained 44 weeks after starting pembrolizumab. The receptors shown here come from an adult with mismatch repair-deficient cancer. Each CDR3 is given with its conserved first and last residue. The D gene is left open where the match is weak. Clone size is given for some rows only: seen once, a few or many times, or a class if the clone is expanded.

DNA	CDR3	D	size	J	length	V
TGTGCTAGCAGCTTAAGCGAGAACTCCTACGAGCAGTACTTC	CASSLSENSYEQYF	NA	NA	TRBJ2-7	14	TRBV7-7
TGTGCTAGCAGCTTGGGACAGACAGATACGCAGTATTTT	CASSLGQTDTQYF	TRBD1	NA	TRBJ2-3	13	TRBV7-7
TGTGCCAGCAGCTTAGCCTCGAACGAGCAGTACTTC	CASSLASNEQYF	NA	NA	TRBJ2-7	12	TRBV7-6
TGTGCCAGCAGACGACAGGGGTCCCAAGATACGCAGTATTTT	CASRRQGSQDTQYF	TRBD1	NA	TRBJ2-3	14	TRBV6-1
TGTGCCAGCAGCGCCGCCCCGGGACAAAAGGAGTACTTC	CASSAAPGQKEYF	NA	NA	TRBJ2-7	13	TRBV2
TGTGCCAGCTCACCACTTGGATTAGCGGACTTCCAGTACTTC	CASSPLGLADFQYF	NA	NA	TRBJ2-7	14	TRBV18
TGTGCCACCAGCAGAGCGCAGGGGGCAGAGACCCAGTACTTC	CATSRAQGAETQYF	TRBD1	NA	TRBJ2-5	14	TRBV15
TGTGCCAGCACACCAACCACAGGGAGCTATGGCTACACCTTC	CASTPTTGSYGYTF	NA	NA	TRBJ1-2	14	TRBV9
TGTGCCAGCAGTGAAGATTATCATCAGCCCCAGCATTTT	CASSEDYHQPQHF	NA	once	TRBJ1-5	13	TRBV2
TGTGCCAGCAGCTCCGTGGGAGGGTCAACTTTCTTT	CASSSVGGSTFF	NA	NA	TRBJ1-1	12	TRBV5-8
TGTGCCAGCAGCTTACGGGGATCCTATGAGACCCAGTACTTC	CASSLRGSYETQYF	NA	NA	TRBJ2-5	14	TRBV5-8
TGTGCCAGCAGCTTTTGGGGGACGTTTTCCAATGAGCAGTTCTTC	CASSFWGTFSNEQFF	NA	NA	TRBJ2-1	15	TRBV7-2
TGTGCCAGCAGTTACTTGGAGGGGGCGGGAAACACCATATATTTT	CASSYLEGAGNTIYF	TRBD1	NA	TRBJ1-3	15	TRBV6-5
TGTGCCAGCAGCCCGGACAGGGTCCCAGATACGCAGTATTTT	CASSPDRVPDTQYF	TRBD1	few	TRBJ2-3	14	TRBV7-3
TGCGCCAGCAGCCAAGAAAGGCTAGCGGGCCGCTACGAGCAGTACTTC	CASSQERLAGRYEQYF	TRBD2	NA	TRBJ2-7	16	TRBV4-1
TGTGCCACCAGCAGAGTAGATGAAAAACTGTTTTTT	CATSRVDEKLFF	NA	NA	TRBJ1-4	12	TRBV15
TGTGCCAGCAGCCCCCTGGGGGCTTACGAGCAGTACTTC	CASSPLGAYEQYF	NA	once	TRBJ2-7	13	TRBV5-6
TGTGCCAGCAGCCCCGGACTAGCGGGGACCAATGAGCAGTTCTTC	CASSPGLAGTNEQFF	TRBD2	NA	TRBJ2-1	15	TRBV7-6
TGTGCCAGCAGCCAATCCTTAGCGGCAAAGTCAGTCTACAATGAGCAGTTCTTC	CASSQSLAAKSVYNEQFF	NA	NA	TRBJ2-1	18	TRBV16
TGTGCCAGCAGTGAGACTAGCTGGAGGGCGGCGAACACCGGGGAGCTGTTTTTT	CASSETSWRAANTGELFF	TRBD2	NA	TRBJ2-2	18	TRBV27
TGCGCCAGCAGCCTAGGGACAGGGGTAACCGGGGAGCTGTTTTTT	CASSLGTGVTGELFF	TRBD1	NA	TRBJ2-2	15	TRBV5-1
TGTGCCAGCATTGGGTTCTCGGGAAGAGGCAGAAACAATGAGCAGTTCTTC	CASIGFSGRGRNNEQFF	NA	NA	TRBJ2-1	17	TRBV2
TGCAGCGCTGTCCGGGACAGGGGGTTTAGTGAGCAGTTCTTC	CSAVRDRGFSEQFF	TRBD1	NA	TRBJ2-1	14	TRBV29-1
TGCGCCAGCAGCCAAGATGTCTCTGGGGCCAACGTCCTGACTTTC	CASSQDVSGANVLTF	NA	NA	TRBJ2-6	15	TRBV4-3